The 14 T cell receptor beta chains listed next were all sequenced from one sample in a study of cytotoxic CD8 clonotypes in ibrutinib-treated CLL. Assay used: immunoSEQ multiplex PCR; TCRdb lists only in-frame clones, some missing. This sample has around 310,000 clones, with around four fifths found just once. Sample: PBMCs, taken before ibrutinib treatment. These receptors were taken from a human donor with chronic lymphocytic leukemia.

This clone has only a few counts. The chain couples TRBV10-2 to TRBJ2-2; 8 bases line up with TRBD2. Losses at the gene ends were 7 bases for V and 7 bases for J; bases not matched to a gene: 8. CDR3 length: 14 amino acids. The germline V gene has CDR1 WSHSY and CDR2 SAAADI. The DNA of the CDR3 is TGCGCCAGCACCCCAGCGGGAGCCATCGGGGAGCTGTTTTTT. Translated: CASTPAGAIGELFF.

CDR3 loop: CAWSVPAGQKKLFF. CDR3 in DNA: TGTGCCTGGAGTGTCCCTGCCGGGCAAAAAAAACTGTTTTTT. The chain joins TRBV30 to TRBJ1-4, with unresolved D. Trimming shortened V by 0 bases and J by 9 bases, and 14 bases separated the two germline ends. The CDR3 runs to 14 residues. Looked up from germline, CDR1 is GTSNPN and CDR2 is SVGIG (reference sequence).

This clone has a single count. The V and J genes are TRBV27 and TRBJ1-2, with TRBD1 as a possible D gene (6 bases). Germline values: CDR1 MNHEY, CDR2 SMNVEV (reference sequence). Trimming cost V 8 bases and J 4 bases, with 20 bases left between them. This CDR3 is built from 15 residues. The CDR3: CASGPRGVPFYGYTF. The CDR3 DNA reads as TGTGCCAGCGGGCCTAGGGGGGTCCCTTTCTATGGCTACACCTTC.

In the case of this clone: Additional DNA sequences in this sample encode the identical CDR3. The V call is TRBV18, the J call TRBJ1-1, with D unclear. Trimming cost V 3 bases and J 2 bases, with 7 bases left between them. In germline, CDR1 is KGHSH, CDR2 LQKENI. The CDR3 contains 13 residues. The CDR3 nucleotides read TGTGCCAGCTCACCGACACGTAACACTGAAGCTTTCTTT. Amino acid sequence: CASSPTRNTEAFF.

The chain employs TRBV10-2 and TRBJ2-5; 7 nucleotides agree with TRBD2. The CDR3 has 15 residues. Losses at the gene ends were 6 bases for V and 1 base for J; bases not matched to a gene: 8. Germline assignment: CDR1 WSHSY and CDR2 SAAADI. The chain's CDR3 is CASRNGRPIQETQYF. CDR3 DNA sequence: TGCGCCAGCAGGAACGGGAGGCCGATCCAAGAGACCCAGTACTTC.

The genes are TRBV18 and TRBJ2-7, with D uncertain. This CDR3 contains 13 residues. Per the germline V gene, CDR1 is KGHSH and CDR2 is LQKENI. V dropped 2 bases and J dropped 2 bases, with 7 bases sitting between them. The chain's CDR3 is CASSPGQPYEQYF. In DNA, the CDR3 is TGTGCCAGCTCACCAGGGCAGCCCTACGAGCAGTACTTC. The whole variable domain, remainder taken from reference TRBV18 and TRBJ2-7, is NAGVMQNPRHLVRRRGQEARLRCSPMKGHSHVYWYRQLPEEGLKFMVYLQKENIIDESGMPKERFSAEFPKEGPSILRIQQVVRGDSAAYFCASSPGQPYEQYFGPGTRLTVT.

The CDR3 region has the DNA TGTGCCACCAGCAGAGCCGGGACGCCAATCTCCTACGAGCAGTACTTC. It specifies CATSRAGTPISYEQYF. The chain carries TRBV15 and TRBJ2-7; the D gene could be TRBD1 or TRBD2 (5 bases each). V lost 1 base to trimming and J lost 0 bases, with 13 bases between them. There are 16 residues in the CDR3. Germline V CDR1 and CDR2: LNHNV, YYDKDF (reference sequence).

Here the CDR3 reads CASSLGLGQSSYNEQFF. The CDR3 nucleotides read TGCGCCAGCAGCCTCGGACTAGGCCAAAGCTCCTACAATGAGCAGTTCTTC. This chain uses TRBV5-1 with TRBJ2-1, with 7 positions matching TRBD2. CDR1 SGHRS and CDR2 YFSETQ come from the germline V gene. The CDR3 runs 17 residues. V shed 4 bases and J 0 bases; nucleotides not matched to a gene: 10.

The chain links TRBV20-1 to TRBJ2-7, with D hard to call. CDR1 is DFQATT and CDR2 is SNEGSKA in the germline V gene (reference sequence). The ends were cut back, 6 bases at V and 5 bases at J, with 11 bases in the middle. The CDR3 totals 11 residues. The CDR3 loop reads CSAPGTNEQYF. The CDR3 bases are TGCAGTGCGCCGGGTACTAACGAGCAGTACTTC.

The chain is built from TRBV5-1 and TRBJ2-1; 11 positions match TRBD2. Losses at the gene ends were 2 bases for V and 8 bases for J; bases not matched to a gene: 3. Germline V gene lookup returns CDR1 SGHRS and CDR2 YFSETQ. The CDR3 length is 14 residues. The CDR3 nucleotides read TGCGCCAGCAGCTTTCTAGCGGGAGGCGATGAGCAGTTCTTC. Its translation: CASSFLAGGDEQFF.

The CDR3 loop is CASSYSFRTEAFF. The CDR3 nucleotides read TGTGCCAGCAGTTATTCTTTCAGGACTGAAGCTTTCTTT. V and J are TRBV6-5 and TRBJ1-1; no clear D gene. V dropped 3 bases and J dropped 5 bases, with 10 bases sitting between them. Germline V gives CDR1 MNHEY, CDR2 SVGAGI. The CDR3 has 13 amino acids.

This clone was observed once. This rearrangement joins TRBV7-8 to TRBJ1-1; no reliable D call. The germline V gene has CDR1 SGHVS and CDR2 FQNEAQ. V lost 2 bases to trimming and J lost 1 base, with 8 bases between them. This CDR3 has 14 amino acids. The CDR3 sequence: CASSLSRQNTEAFF. DNA for the CDR3: TGTGCCAGCAGCTTATCTCGGCAGAACACTGAAGCTTTCTTT.

This sequence joins TRBV25-1 and TRBJ2-5; D unresolved. Trimming pared 0 bases from V and 2 bases from J, leaving 13 bases between. This CDR3 region has 16 residues. The germline V gene has CDR1 MGHDK and CDR2 SYGVNS. The CDR3 loop is CASSEYAALDQETQYF. In nucleotides, the CDR3 is TGTGCCAGCAGTGAATATGCGGCGCTTGATCAAGAGACCCAGTACTTC.

V usage is TRBV19 and J usage is TRBJ2-1, with TRBD2 identical over 10 bases. Germline trimming cut 11 bases from V and 12 bases from J; bases unmatched to any gene: 22. CDR3 length: 16 amino acids. Germline values: CDR1 LNHDA, CDR2 SQIVND (reference sequence). Here the CDR3 reads CARSGLADLTPLGQFF. CDR3 DNA: TGTGCCCGATCCGGACTAGCGGACCTAACCCCGCTAGGGCAGTTCTTC.